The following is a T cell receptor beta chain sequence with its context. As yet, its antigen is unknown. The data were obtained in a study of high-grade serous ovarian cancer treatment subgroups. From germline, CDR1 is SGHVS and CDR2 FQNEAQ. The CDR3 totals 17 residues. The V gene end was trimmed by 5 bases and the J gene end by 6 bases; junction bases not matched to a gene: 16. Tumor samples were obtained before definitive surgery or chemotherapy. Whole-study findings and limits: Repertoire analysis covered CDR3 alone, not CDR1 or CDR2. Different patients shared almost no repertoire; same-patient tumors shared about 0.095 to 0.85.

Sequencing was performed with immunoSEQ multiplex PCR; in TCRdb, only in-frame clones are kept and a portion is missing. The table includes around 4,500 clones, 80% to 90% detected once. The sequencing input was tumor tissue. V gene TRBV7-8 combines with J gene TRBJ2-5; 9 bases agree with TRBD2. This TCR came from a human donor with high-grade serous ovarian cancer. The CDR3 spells CASSPTGRAGGFKTQYF. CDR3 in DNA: TGTGCCAGCAGCCCGACCGGGAGGGCGGGGGGGTTTAAGACCCAGTACTTC.